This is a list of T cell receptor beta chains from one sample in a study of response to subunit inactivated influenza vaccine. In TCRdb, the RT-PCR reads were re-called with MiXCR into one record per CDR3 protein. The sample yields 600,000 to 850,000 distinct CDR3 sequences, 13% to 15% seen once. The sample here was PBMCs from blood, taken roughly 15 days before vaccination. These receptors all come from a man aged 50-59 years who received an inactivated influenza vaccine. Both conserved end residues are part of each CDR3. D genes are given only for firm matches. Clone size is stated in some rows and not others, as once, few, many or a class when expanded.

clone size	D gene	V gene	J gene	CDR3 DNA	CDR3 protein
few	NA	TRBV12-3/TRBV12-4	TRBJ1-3	TGTGCCAGCAGTGCCTATCAGAGCTCTGGAAACACCATATATTTT	CASSAYQSSGNTIYF
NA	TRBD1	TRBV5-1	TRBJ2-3	TGCGCCAGCAGCCATGGACAGGGGAGCACAGATACGCAGTATTTT	CASSHGQGSTDTQYF
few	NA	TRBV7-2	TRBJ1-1	TGTGCCAGCAGCAACCGGGGGGGCACTGAAGCTTTCTTT	CASSNRGGTEAFF
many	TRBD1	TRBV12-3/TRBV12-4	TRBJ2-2	TGTGCCAGCAGGATACAGGGGGCGAACACCGGGGAGCTGTTTTTT	CASRIQGANTGELFF
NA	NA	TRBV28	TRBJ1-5	TGTGCCAGCAGTTTAAATTCAGGGCTTAGCAATCAGCCCCAGCATTTT	CASSLNSGLSNQPQHF
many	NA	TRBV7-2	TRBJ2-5	TGTGCCAGCAGCTTAGCGGTCAGCCCGCAAGAGACCCAGTACTTC	CASSLAVSPQETQYF
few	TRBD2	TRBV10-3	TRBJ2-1	TGTGCCATCAGTGAGGACAAAGCGGGAGGACGAAATGAGCAGTTCTTC	CAISEDKAGGRNEQFF
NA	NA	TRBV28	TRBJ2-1	TGTGCCAGCAGTTTAGCCGCCGATTATTACAATGAGCAGTTCTTC	CASSLAADYYNEQFF
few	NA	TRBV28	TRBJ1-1	TGTGCCAGTAGAAGGGGGGGCCCTATGAACACTGAAGCTTTCTTT	CASRRGGPMNTEAFF
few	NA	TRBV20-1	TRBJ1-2	TGCAGTGCTAGAACGGTCTTGGGCTACACCTTC	CSARTVLGYTF
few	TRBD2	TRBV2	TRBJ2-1	TGTGCCAGGGGGGGGAGCGGATTGAGGTTCGATGAGCAGTTCTTC	CARGGSGLRFDEQFF
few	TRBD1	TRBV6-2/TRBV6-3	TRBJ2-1	TGTGCCAGCACCCCCCTAGGGCTAGGGGGCCTGAATGAGCAGTTCTTC	CASTPLGLGGLNEQFF
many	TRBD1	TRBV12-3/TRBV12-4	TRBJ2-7	TGTGCCAGCAGTCTCGGACAGGGACCGTTCTACTTC	CASSLGQGPFYF
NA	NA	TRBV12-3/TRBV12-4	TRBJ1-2	TGTGCCAGCAGACCTTCGGGGGTTCGGTATGGCTACACCTTC	CASRPSGVRYGYTF
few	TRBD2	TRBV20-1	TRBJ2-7	TGCAGTGCTAGACCTCTCCTCGGGGGGGTGGACTACGAGCAGTACTTC	CSARPLLGGVDYEQYF
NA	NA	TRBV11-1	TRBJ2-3	TGTGCCAGCAGCTTAGGCTTGCGGGGGCGGGGTCGGCCAGATACGCAGTATTTT	CASSLGLRGRGRPDTQYF
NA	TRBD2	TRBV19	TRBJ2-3	TGTGCCAGTAGTATGGGAGCGGGGTTTGATACGCAGTATTTT	CASSMGAGFDTQYF
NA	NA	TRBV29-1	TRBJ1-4	TGCAGCGTTGAGGTGGCCAGGGAGCGGAATGAAAAACTGTTTTTT	CSVEVARERNEKLFF
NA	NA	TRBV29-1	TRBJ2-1	TGCAGCGTTGGCGAGCGATCCTACAATGAGCAGTTCTTC	CSVGERSYNEQFF
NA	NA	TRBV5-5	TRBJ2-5	TGTGCCAGCAGCCCCCGGTGGCGGCCCCAAGAGACCCAGTACTTC	CASSPRWRPQETQYF
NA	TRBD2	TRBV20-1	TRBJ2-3	TGCAGTGCAACCGGGACTAGCGGGGGGTTGGATACGCAGTATTTT	CSATGTSGGLDTQYF
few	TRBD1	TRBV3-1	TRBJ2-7	TGTGCCAGCAGCCCCTCGCGACAGGGTAGCTCCTACGAGCAGTACTTC	CASSPSRQGSSYEQYF
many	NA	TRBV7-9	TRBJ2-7	TGTGCCAGCAGCTTAGCGTGGGGAGACAACGAGCAGTACTTC	CASSLAWGDNEQYF
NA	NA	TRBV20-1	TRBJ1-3	TGCAGTGCTAGAGGAGCTCCGGGGGGTGGAAACACCATATATTTT	CSARGAPGGGNTIYF
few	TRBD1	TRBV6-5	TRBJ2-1	TGTGCCAGCAGTTACGCAGGGGGCGGATACAATGAGCAGTTCTTC	CASSYAGGGYNEQFF
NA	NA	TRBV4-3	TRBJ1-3	TGCGCCAGCAGCCAAGATCTGCTGACGGGAGGGAGCTCTGGAAACACCATATATTTT	CASSQDLLTGGSSGNTIYF
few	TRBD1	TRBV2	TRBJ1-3	TGTGCCAGCAGTGAACGACAGGGCCTCTCTGGAAACACCATATATTTT	CASSERQGLSGNTIYF
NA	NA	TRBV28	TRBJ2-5	TGTGCCAGCAGTTTAACAGCAGGGTGGAAAGAGACCCAGTACTTC	CASSLTAGWKETQYF
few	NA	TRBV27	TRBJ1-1	TGTGCCAGCAGTTCTGTGGGGGGCACTGAAGCTTTCTTT	CASSSVGGTEAFF
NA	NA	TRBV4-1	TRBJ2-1	TGCGCCAGCAGCCAGTCTGTAAGTCGATCCCCATCCTACAATGAGCAGTTCTTC	CASSQSVSRSPSYNEQFF
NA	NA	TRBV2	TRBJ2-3	TGTGCCAGCAGCGCCTGGGTTAGCACAGATACGCAGTATTTT	CASSAWVSTDTQYF
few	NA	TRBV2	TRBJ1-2	TGTGCCAGCAGTGACCCAGGGTACTATGGCTACACCTTC	CASSDPGYYGYTF
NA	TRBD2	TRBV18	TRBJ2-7	TGTGCCAGCTCTCAAGATACTAGCGGGGTTAGGTACTTC	CASSQDTSGVRYF
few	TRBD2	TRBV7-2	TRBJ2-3	TGTGCCAGCAGCCCGGCCGGGACTAGCGGTACGCAGTATTTT	CASSPAGTSGTQYF
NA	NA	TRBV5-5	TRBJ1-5	TGTGCCAGCAGCTTGGCCGAGGAGACTCAGCCCCAGCATTTT	CASSLAEETQPQHF
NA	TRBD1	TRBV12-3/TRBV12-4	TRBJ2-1	TGTGCCAGCAGGTTAAGCCCGACAGGGCCCAATGAGCAGTTCTTC	CASRLSPTGPNEQFF
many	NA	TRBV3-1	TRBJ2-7	TGTGCCAGCAGTAAAAGTCCGGGGTCCTACGAGCAGTACTTC	CASSKSPGSYEQYF
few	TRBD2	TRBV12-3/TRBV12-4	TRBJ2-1	TGTGCCAGCAGTCCGGGACTAGCGGGGCCCTGGAGCTCCTACAATGAGCAGTTCTTC	CASSPGLAGPWSSYNEQFF
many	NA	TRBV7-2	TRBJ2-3	TGTGCCAGCAGCCTGTCTAGGCGGGATACGCAGTATTTT	CASSLSRRDTQYF
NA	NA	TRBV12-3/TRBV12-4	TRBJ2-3	TGTGCCAGCAGTTTTTCCAGGGGCGCCGGAGATACGCAGTATTTT	CASSFSRGAGDTQYF
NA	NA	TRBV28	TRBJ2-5	TGTGCCAGCAGTCCTCAAATGCGCGGGGAGACCCAGTACTTC	CASSPQMRGETQYF
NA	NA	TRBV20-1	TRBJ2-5	TGCAGTGCTAGTGTCGGGTTGATGGGGCCCCAAGAGACCCAGTACTTC	CSASVGLMGPQETQYF
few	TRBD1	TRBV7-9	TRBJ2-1	TGTGCCAGCAGCTTAGGGACAGGGGTATTCAATGAGCAGTTCTTC	CASSLGTGVFNEQFF
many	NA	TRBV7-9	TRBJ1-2	TGTGCCAGCAGCCCGAGTTTTAACAGGGCGAATGGCTACACCTTC	CASSPSFNRANGYTF
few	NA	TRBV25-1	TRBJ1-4	TGTGCCAGCAGTGAAGGTCCCTTCACGTTTTTT	CASSEGPFTFF